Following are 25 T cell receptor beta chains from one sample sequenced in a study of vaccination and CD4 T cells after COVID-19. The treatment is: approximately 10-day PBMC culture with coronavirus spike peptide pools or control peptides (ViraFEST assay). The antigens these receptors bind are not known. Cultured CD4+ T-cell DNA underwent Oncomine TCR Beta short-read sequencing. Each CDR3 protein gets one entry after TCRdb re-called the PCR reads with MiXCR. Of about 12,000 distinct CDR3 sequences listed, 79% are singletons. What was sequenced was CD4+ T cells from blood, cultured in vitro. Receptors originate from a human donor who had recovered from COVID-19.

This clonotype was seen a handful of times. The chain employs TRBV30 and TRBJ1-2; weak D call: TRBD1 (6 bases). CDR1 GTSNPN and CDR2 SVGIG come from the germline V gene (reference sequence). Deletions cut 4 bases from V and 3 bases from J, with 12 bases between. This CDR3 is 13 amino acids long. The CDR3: CAWNRQVYYGYTF. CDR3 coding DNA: TGTGCCTGGAACCGACAGGTCTACTATGGCTACACCTTC.

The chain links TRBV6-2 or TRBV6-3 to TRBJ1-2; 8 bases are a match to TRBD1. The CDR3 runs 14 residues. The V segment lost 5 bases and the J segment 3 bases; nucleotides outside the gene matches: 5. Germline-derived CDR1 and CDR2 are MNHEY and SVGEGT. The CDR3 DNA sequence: TGTGCCAGCAGTACTATGACAGGGGACTATGGCTACACCTTC. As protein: CASSTMTGDYGYTF.

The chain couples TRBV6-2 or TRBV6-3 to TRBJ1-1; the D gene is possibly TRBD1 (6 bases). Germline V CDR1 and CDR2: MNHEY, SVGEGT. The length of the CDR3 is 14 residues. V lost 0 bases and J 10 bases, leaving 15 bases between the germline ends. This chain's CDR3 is CASSYSSEGQGAFF. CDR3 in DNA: TGTGCCAGCAGTTACTCGAGCGAGGGACAAGGAGCTTTCTTT.

CDR3 nucleotides: TGTGCCTGGACCAACGACGGGAGGCGGTACGAGCAGTACTTC. Translated: CAWTNDGRRYEQYF. This chain joins TRBV30 and TRBJ2-7, with TRBD2 identical over 7 bases. There are 14 residues in the CDR3. CDR1 is GTSNPN, CDR2 SVGIG, per germline (reference sequence). Losses at the gene ends were 4 bases for V and 4 bases for J; bases not matched to a gene: 10.

The CDR3 DNA follows: TGCAGTGCTTCCGACAGGACCTCTAACTATGGCTACACCTTC. It specifies CSASDRTSNYGYTF. The rearrangement uses TRBV20-1 and TRBJ1-2, with D possibly matching TRBD1 (6 bases). The CDR3 has 14 amino acids. Trimming removed 5 bases at V and 0 bases at J, with 13 bases between. The germline gives CDR1 DFQATT, CDR2 SNEGSKA (reference sequence).

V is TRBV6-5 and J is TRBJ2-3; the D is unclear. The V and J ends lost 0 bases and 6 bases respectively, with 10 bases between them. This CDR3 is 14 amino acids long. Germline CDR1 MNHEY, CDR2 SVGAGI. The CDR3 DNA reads TGTGCCAGCAGTTACTCGAAATATAAGGATACGCAGTATTTT. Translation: CASSYSKYKDTQYF.

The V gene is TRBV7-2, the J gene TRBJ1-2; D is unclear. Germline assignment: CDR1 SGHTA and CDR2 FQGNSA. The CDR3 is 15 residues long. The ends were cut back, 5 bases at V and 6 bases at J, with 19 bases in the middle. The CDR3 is CASSPRQLPGNGYTF. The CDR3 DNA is TGTGCCAGCAGCCCCCGCCAGCTCCCGGGGAATGGCTACACCTTC. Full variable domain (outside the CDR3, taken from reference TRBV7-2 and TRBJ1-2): GAGVSQSPSNKVTEKGKDVELRCDPISGHTALYWYRQSLGQGLEFLIYFQGNSAPDKSGLPSDRFSAERTGGSVSTLTIQRTQQEDSAVYLCASSPRQLPGNGYTFGSGTRLTVV.

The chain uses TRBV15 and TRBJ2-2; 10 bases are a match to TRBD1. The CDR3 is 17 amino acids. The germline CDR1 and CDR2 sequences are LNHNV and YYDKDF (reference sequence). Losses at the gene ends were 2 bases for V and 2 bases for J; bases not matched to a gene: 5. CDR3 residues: CATSRPWTGGNTGELFF. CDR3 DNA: TGTGCCACCAGCAGACCATGGACAGGGGGAAACACCGGGGAGCTGTTTTTT.

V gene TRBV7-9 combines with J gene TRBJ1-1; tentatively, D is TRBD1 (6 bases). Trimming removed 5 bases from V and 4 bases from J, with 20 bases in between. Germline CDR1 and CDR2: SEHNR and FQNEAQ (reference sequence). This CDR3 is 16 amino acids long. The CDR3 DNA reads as TGTGCCAGCAGCCGTCGGACAGCCACCCAGGTCACTGAAGCTTTCTTT. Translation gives CASSRRTATQVTEAFF.

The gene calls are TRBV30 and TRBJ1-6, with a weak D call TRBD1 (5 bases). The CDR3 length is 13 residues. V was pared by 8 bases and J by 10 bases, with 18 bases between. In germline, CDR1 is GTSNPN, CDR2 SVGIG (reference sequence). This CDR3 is CAAPVGGRSPLHF. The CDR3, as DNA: TGTGCCGCCCCGGTGGGGGGTAGGTCACCCCTCCACTTT.

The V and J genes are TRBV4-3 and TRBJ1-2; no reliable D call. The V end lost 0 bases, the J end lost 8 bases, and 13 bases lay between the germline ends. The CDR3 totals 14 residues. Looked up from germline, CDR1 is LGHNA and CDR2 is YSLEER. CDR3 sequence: CASSQDPSGRGYTF. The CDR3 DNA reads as TGCGCCAGCAGCCAAGATCCTTCCGGAAGGGGCTACACCTTC.

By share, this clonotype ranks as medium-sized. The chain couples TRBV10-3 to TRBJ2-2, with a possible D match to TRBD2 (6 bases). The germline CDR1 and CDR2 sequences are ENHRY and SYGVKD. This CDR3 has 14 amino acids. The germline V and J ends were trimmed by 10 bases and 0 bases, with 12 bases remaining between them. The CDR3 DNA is TGTGCCAACAGACTAGACCCGAACACCGGGGAGCTGTTTTTT. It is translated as CANRLDPNTGELFF.

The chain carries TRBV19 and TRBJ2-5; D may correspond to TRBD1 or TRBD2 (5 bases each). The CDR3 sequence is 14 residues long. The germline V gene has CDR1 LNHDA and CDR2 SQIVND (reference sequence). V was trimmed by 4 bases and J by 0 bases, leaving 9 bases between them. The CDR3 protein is CASSRGRDQETQYF. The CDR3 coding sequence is TGTGCCAGTAGTAGGGGACGGGACCAAGAGACCCAGTACTTC.

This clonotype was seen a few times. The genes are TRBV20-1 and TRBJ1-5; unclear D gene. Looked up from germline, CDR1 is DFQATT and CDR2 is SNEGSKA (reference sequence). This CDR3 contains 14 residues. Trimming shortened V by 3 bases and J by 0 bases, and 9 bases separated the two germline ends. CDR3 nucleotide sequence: TGCAGTGCTAGGGTTCGTCTTAGCAATCAGCCCCAGCATTTT. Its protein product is CSARVRLSNQPQHF.

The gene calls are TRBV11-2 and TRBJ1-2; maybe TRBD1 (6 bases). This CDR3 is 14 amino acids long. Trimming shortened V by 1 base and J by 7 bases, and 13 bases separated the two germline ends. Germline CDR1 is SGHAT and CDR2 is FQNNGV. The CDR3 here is CASSLAQGRGGYTF. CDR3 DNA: TGTGCCAGCAGCTTAGCCCAGGGGAGAGGTGGCTACACCTTC. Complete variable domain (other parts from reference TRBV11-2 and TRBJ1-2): EAGVAQSPRYKIIEKRQSVAFWCNPISGHATLYWYQQILGQGPKLLIQFQNNGVVDDSQLPKDRFSAERLKGVDSTLKIQPAKLEDSAVYLCASSLAQGRGGYTFGSGTRLTVV.

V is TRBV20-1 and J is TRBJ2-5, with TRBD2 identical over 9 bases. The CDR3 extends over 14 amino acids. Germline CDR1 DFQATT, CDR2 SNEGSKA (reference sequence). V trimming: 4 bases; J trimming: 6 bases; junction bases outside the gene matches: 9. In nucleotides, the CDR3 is TGCAGTGCTACTAGCGGGAAGTATCTAAAGACCCAGTACTTC. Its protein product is CSATSGKYLKTQYF.

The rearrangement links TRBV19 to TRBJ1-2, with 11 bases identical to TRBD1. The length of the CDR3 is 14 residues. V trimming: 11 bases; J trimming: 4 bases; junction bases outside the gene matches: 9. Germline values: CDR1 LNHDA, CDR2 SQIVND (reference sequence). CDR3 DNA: TGTGCCTCCGACCGGACAGGGGGCGCCTATGGCTACACCTTC. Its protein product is CASDRTGGAYGYTF.

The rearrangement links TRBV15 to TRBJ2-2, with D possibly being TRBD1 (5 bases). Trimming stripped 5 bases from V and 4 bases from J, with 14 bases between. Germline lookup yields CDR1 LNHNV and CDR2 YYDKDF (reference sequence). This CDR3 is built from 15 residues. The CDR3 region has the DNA TGTGCCACCAGCCCTGAAGGCAGGGCCACCGGGGAGCTGTTTTTT. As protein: CATSPEGRATGELFF.

The CDR3 region has the DNA TGTGCCACCAGCAGAGGCAGGACGAGGGGGGACACTGAAGCTTTCTTT. Amino acid sequence: CATSRGRTRGDTEAFF. V usage is TRBV15 and J usage is TRBJ1-1, with D perhaps matching TRBD1 (6 bases). V gave up 1 base and J gave up 3 bases, with 15 bases separating them. The CDR3 totals 16 residues. In germline, CDR1 is LNHNV, CDR2 YYDKDF (reference sequence). Using reference TRBV15 and TRBJ1-1 for the parts outside the CDR3, the full variable domain is DAMVIQNPRYQVTQFGKPVTLSCSQTLNHNVMYWYQQKSSQAPKLLFHYYDKDFNNEADTPDNFQSRRPNTSFCFLDIRSPGLGDTAMYLCATSRGRTRGDTEAFFGQGTRLTVV.

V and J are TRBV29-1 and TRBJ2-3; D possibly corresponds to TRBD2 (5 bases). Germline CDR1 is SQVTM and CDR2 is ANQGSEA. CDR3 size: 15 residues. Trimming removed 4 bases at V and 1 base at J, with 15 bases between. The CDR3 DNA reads TGCAGCGTTGTCAGCGGTCCGACCCGCACAGATACGCAGTATTTT. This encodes CSVVSGPTRTDTQYF.

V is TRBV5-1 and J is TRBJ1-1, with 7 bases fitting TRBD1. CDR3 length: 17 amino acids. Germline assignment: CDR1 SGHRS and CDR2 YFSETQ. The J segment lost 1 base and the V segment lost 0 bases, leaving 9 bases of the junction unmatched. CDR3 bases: TGCGCCAGCAGCTTGGAGCAGGGGGTCTTACGGAACACTGAAGCTTTCTTT. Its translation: CASSLEQGVLRNTEAFF.

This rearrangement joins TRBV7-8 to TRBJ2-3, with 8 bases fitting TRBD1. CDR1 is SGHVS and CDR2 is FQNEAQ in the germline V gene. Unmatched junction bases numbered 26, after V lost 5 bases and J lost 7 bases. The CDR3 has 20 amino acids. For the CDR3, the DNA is TGTGCCAGCAGCAATCAGGGGGCTCGGGCTAGCTGGGGCCCTCGGCATACGCAGTATTTT. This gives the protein CASSNQGARASWGPRHTQYF.

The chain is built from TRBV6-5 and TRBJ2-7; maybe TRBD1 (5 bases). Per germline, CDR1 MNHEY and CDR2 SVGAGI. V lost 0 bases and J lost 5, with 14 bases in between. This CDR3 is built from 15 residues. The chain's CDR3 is CASSYSWQGSHEQYF. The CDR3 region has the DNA TGTGCCAGCAGTTACTCGTGGCAGGGTTCCCACGAGCAGTACTTC.

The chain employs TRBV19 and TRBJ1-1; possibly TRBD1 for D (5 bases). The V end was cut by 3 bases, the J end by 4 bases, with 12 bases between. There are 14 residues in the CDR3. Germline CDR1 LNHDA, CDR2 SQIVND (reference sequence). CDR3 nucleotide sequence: TGTGCCAGTAGTATGGACGGTCAGGGCACTGAAGCTTTCTTT. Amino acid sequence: CASSMDGQGTEAFF.

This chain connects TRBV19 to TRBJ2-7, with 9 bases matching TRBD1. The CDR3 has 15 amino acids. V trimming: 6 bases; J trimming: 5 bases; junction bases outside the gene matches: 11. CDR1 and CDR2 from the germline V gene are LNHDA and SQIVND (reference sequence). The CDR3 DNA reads TGTGCCAGTAGCATGGGGGGACAGGGAGGACACGAGCAGTACTTC. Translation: CASSMGGQGGHEQYF.